This T cell receptor beta chain was sequenced during a study of T cell repertoires in cytomegalovirus infection. Study as a whole: Through public TCR beta signatures, both CMV infection and matching HLA type were indicated.

TCRdb re-analysed the reads in MiXCR, keeping a single row per CDR3 protein. The sample holds about 320,000 distinct CDR3 sequences, more than 8% seen once. Germline trimming cut 1 base from V and 3 bases from J; bases unmatched to any gene: 10. The CDR3 is 18 amino acids. Germline values: CDR1 SGHTA, CDR2 FQGNSA. Study results and caveats: Adding up the frequency of public TCR beta families identified people who carried CMV plus the relevant HLA. The study found HLA-C-restricted CMV-specific TCR beta clonotypes dominating the ex vivo response.

This clonotype was seen many times. No antigen is known for it. Sequencing was done on a sample of PBMCs. The rearrangement links TRBV7-2 to TRBJ1-2, with TRBD1 identical over 11 bases. This clonotype was obtained from a human donor in good health (CMV status not recorded). Some clones in this sample may be carry-over from other donors' samples. CDR3 sequence (DNA): TGTGCCAGCAGCTTAGTGGGGACAGGGGGAATATCGGACTATGGCTACACCTTC. Its translation: CASSLVGTGGISDYGYTF.